What follows are 28 T cell receptor beta chains derived from one specimen sequenced in a study of T-cell memory formation after mild COVID-19. TCRdb ran MiXCR on the 5' RACE reads and lists one entry per CDR3 protein. The data show 450,000 to 650,000 distinct CDR3 sequences, about a sixth seen once. Source material: PBMCs or a T cell subset sorted from them (not recorded which). These receptors all come from an adult woman who had mild COVID-19 (a few samples of this study predate the infection). Cell type and time point are not known.

There are a few counts of this clonotype. The chain joins TRBV6-2 or TRBV6-3 to TRBJ2-7; D might be TRBD1 (5 bases). This CDR3 region has 15 residues. Germline CDR1 reads MNHEY; CDR2 reads SVGEGT. V was cut by 2 bases and J by 2 bases, with 13 bases left in between. CDR3 bases: TGTGCCAGCAGTTACGGGCAGGGCCATCCCTACGAGCAGTACTTC. It specifies CASSYGQGHPYEQYF.

This clonotype showed up just a few times. The chain has TRBV21-1 and TRBJ2-7; TRBD2, the D gene given by the table, was not confirmed from the DNA. TRBV21-1 is a pseudogene locus. CDR3 size: 15 residues. The CDR3 here is CASSKDKREGLEQYF. CDR3 nucleotide sequence: TGTGCCAGCAGCAAAGACAAGCGGGAGGGCCTTGAGCAGTACTTC.

This clonotype was observed a handful of times. The CDR3: CSARIAGDLYEQYF. The CDR3 region has the DNA TGCAGTGCTAGAATAGCGGGGGATCTCTACGAGCAGTACTTC. The chain has TRBV20-1 and TRBJ2-7; 9 bases map to TRBD2. Germline CDR1 is DFQATT and CDR2 is SNEGSKA (reference sequence). Unmatched junction bases numbered 5, after V lost 2 bases and J lost 3 bases. The CDR3 has 14 amino acids.

This clonotype has just a few counts. This chain connects TRBV9 to TRBJ2-7, with TRBD2 matching over 10 bases. V dropped 0 bases and J dropped 3; count of bases not matched to a gene: 3. The germline V gene has CDR1 SGDLS and CDR2 YYNGEE. This CDR3 comprises 15 residues. The CDR3 sequence is CASSVAGLAIYEQYF. The CDR3 DNA reads as TGTGCCAGCAGCGTAGCGGGACTAGCGATCTACGAGCAGTACTTC.

This clonotype turned up a few times. The CDR3 is CASSLMDGNYGYTF. The CDR3 nucleotides read TGCGCCAGCAGCTTAATGGATGGAAACTATGGCTACACCTTC. The chain links TRBV5-1 to TRBJ1-2; D not resolved. The CDR3 runs to 14 residues. Trimming shortened V by 2 bases and J by 2 bases, and 10 bases separated the two germline ends. Germline V gene sequence: CDR1 SGHRS, CDR2 YFSETQ.

The chain combines TRBV29-1 with TRBJ1-2, with TRBD1 as a possible D gene (6 bases). The V gene lost 1 base and the J gene lost 7 bases, with 16 bases spanning the gap. In germline, CDR1 is SQVTM, CDR2 ANQGSEA. The CDR3 is 14 amino acids. The CDR3 loop reads CSVEGAQGYSGYTF. The CDR3 DNA is TGCAGCGTTGAAGGGGCGCAGGGGTACTCTGGCTACACCTTC.

This clonotype has more than one count but fewer than ten. The rearrangement joins TRBV20-1 to TRBJ2-1; unclear D gene. The CDR3 is 13 amino acids. V lost 7 bases and J 2 bases, leaving 12 bases between the germline ends. The germline gives CDR1 DFQATT, CDR2 SNEGSKA (reference sequence). CDR3 bases: TGCAGTGTTCCGGGCAAGACCTACAATGAGCAGTTCTTC. Its translation is CSVPGKTYNEQFF.

This clonotype was detected only a few times. The V and J genes are TRBV18 and TRBJ1-6, with D tentatively TRBD1 (5 bases). This CDR3 contains 14 residues. Germline values: CDR1 KGHSH, CDR2 LQKENI. Trimming left V 1 base short and J 6 bases short, with 7 bases between. In DNA, the CDR3 is TGTGCCAGCTCACCACTGACAGCTAATTCACCCCTCCACTTT. Amino acids: CASSPLTANSPLHF.

The genes are TRBV6-6 and TRBJ1-6; tentatively, D is TRBD1 (5 bases). The CDR3 length is 14 residues. CDR1 and CDR2 from the germline V gene are MNHNY and SVGAGI (reference sequence). Trimming took off 6 bases at V and 2 bases at J, with 8 bases between the two ends. CDR3 in amino acids: CASSRDPYNSPLHF. The CDR3 DNA reads as TGTGCCAGCAGCCGGGACCCCTATAATTCACCCCTCCACTTT.

This clonotype has only a few counts. The chain links TRBV6-5 to TRBJ1-1; 7 bases fit TRBD1. CDR1 MNHEY and CDR2 SVGAGI come from the germline V gene. The junction had 7 bases not matched to a gene; V was cut back by 2 bases and J by 4 bases. The CDR3 runs 15 residues. The CDR3 reads CASSYATGRVTEAFF. CDR3 in DNA: TGTGCCAGCAGTTACGCGACAGGGAGGGTCACTGAAGCTTTCTTT.

This clonotype has only a few counts. The chain is built from TRBV7-2 and TRBJ1-3, with no clear D. From germline, CDR1 is SGHTA and CDR2 FQGNSA. This CDR3 contains 14 residues. Trimming pared 1 base from V and 4 bases from J, leaving 8 bases between. The CDR3 loop is CASSLGSPGNTIYF. Written as DNA, the CDR3 is TGTGCCAGCAGCTTAGGGAGTCCCGGAAACACCATATATTTT. Combining the CDR3 with reference TRBV7-2 and TRBJ1-3 gives the whole variable domain GAGVSQSPSNKVTEKGKDVELRCDPISGHTALYWYRQSLGQGLEFLIYFQGNSAPDKSGLPSDRFSAERTGGSVSTLTIQRTQQEDSAVYLCASSLGSPGNTIYFGEGSWLTVV.

A few counts support this clonotype. The chain uses TRBV11-1 and TRBJ2-1, with a tentative D call TRBD1 (6 bases). The CDR3 runs to 14 residues. CDR1 is SGHAT, CDR2 FQDESV, per germline (reference sequence). Trimming removed 4 bases from V and 5 bases from J, with 12 bases in between. As DNA, the CDR3 is TGTGCCAGCAGCTCAGGGGCCAGGGACAATGAGCAGTTCTTC. Protein sequence: CASSSGARDNEQFF.

The chain couples TRBV5-4 to TRBJ1-1, with a weak D call TRBD1 (5 bases). V was pared by 4 bases and J by 5 bases, with 21 bases between. Germline V gives CDR1 SGHNT, CDR2 YYREEE (reference sequence). The CDR3 covers 16 residues. The CDR3 region is CASSLSPVIQGTEAFF. The CDR3 DNA is TGTGCCAGCAGCCTGTCTCCCGTTATTCAGGGTACTGAAGCTTTCTTT.

This clonotype was counted only a few times. The CDR3 sequence: CAWSVGTGMNTEAFF. The CDR3, as DNA: TGTGCCTGGAGTGTAGGAACAGGAATGAACACTGAAGCTTTCTTT. The rearrangement uses TRBV30 and TRBJ1-1; the D gene is possibly TRBD1 (5 bases). The CDR3 is made up of 15 amino acids. Germline V gene data show CDR1 as GTSNPN and CDR2 as SVGIG (reference sequence). V dropped 0 bases and J dropped 0 bases, with 11 bases sitting between them.

Only a few counts were recorded for this clonotype. The gene calls are TRBV12-3 or TRBV12-4 and TRBJ2-3; 9 bases are shared with TRBD2. This CDR3 is 17 amino acids long. J lost 0 bases, V lost 5 bases, and 9 bases had no gene match. The DNA of the CDR3 is TGTGCCAGCAGTGGGCTAGCGGGGATCTATAGCACAGATACGCAGTATTTT. It specifies CASSGLAGIYSTDTQYF.

In its sample, this clonotype was seen a few times. The chain has TRBV4-2 and TRBJ2-2; 7 positions match TRBD2. Trimming removed 0 bases from V and 10 bases from J; junction bases left unmatched: 8. The CDR3 runs 15 residues. Germline assignment: CDR1 LGHNA and CDR2 YNFKEQ. CDR3 nucleotide sequence: TGTGCCAGCAGCCAAGAGGGACTAAGTGGGGAGGAGCTGTTTTTT. Translating it yields CASSQEGLSGEELFF.

This clonotype was detected a few times. This rearrangement joins TRBV10-3 to TRBJ1-5; D ambiguous. The CDR3 runs to 14 residues. CDR1 and CDR2 (germline): ENHRY, SYGVKD. V was shortened by 11 bases and J by 9 bases, with 23 bases between the two germline ends. CDR3 nucleotide sequence: TGTGCCGCCTCTCAGGAGCCACAAGCGGGGCCCCAGCATTTT. Protein: CAASQEPQAGPQHF.

This clonotype was seen a few times. The chain couples TRBV12-3 or TRBV12-4 to TRBJ2-3; the match to TRBD1 covers 9 bases. V lost 7 bases, J lost 2 bases, and 7 bases stayed unmatched. The CDR3 is made up of 15 amino acids. This CDR3 is CASTRGQGHTDTQYF. CDR3 sequence (DNA): TGTGCCAGCACCCGGGGACAGGGTCACACAGATACGCAGTATTTT.

This clonotype was seen a few times. The rearrangement uses TRBV12-3 or TRBV12-4 and TRBJ2-5; D is perhaps TRBD1 (5 bases). The CDR3 is made up of 14 amino acids. V was shortened by 5 bases and J by 9 bases, with 19 bases between the two germline ends. CDR3 DNA: TGTGCCAGCAGTCTTAGGGAAGGGGTCTGGGCCCAGTACTTC. It specifies CASSLREGVWAQYF.

The chain recombines TRBV5-5 with TRBJ2-2; possibly TRBD1 or TRBD2 for D (5 bases each). Germline V CDR1 and CDR2: SGHKS, YYEKEE (reference sequence). CDR3 length equals 17 residues. Trimming took off 4 bases at V and 3 bases at J, with 19 bases between the two ends. As DNA, the CDR3 is TGTGCCAGCAGCGCAGCCTCGGGGCTTAGGGACACCGGGGAGCTGTTTTTT. This sequence encodes CASSAASGLRDTGELFF.

This clonotype was recorded a few times. V is TRBV5-1 and J is TRBJ2-7; D call uncertain. Trimming took off 0 bases at V and 5 bases at J, with 15 bases between the two ends. Germline CDR1 reads SGHRS; CDR2 reads YFSETQ. The length of the CDR3 is 15 residues. CDR3 coding DNA: TGCGCCAGCAGCTTGGTGCCGGGTCAGTCCAACGAGCAGTACTTC. Amino acid sequence: CASSLVPGQSNEQYF.

The rearrangement links TRBV2 to TRBJ2-1; possible D gene TRBD2, 6 bases. Germline CDR1 and CDR2: SNHLY and FYNNEI. The CDR3 consists of 18 residues. V dropped 10 bases and J dropped 4 bases, with 29 bases sitting between them. The CDR3 is CATDIRGEEGTRYNEQFF. CDR3 coding DNA: TGTGCCACCGACATCCGGGGAGAGGAGGGGACCCGGTACAATGAGCAGTTCTTC.

This rearrangement joins TRBV7-3 to TRBJ2-5; 7 bases are a match to TRBD2. CDR1 SGHTA and CDR2 FQGTGA come from the germline V gene. The V gene end was trimmed by 5 bases and the J gene end by 2 bases; junction bases not matched to a gene: 8. CDR3 length: 15 residues. CDR3 DNA: TGTGCCAGCAGCCCAAGCGGGGTCTATCAAGAGACCCAGTACTTC. Translated, it gives CASSPSGVYQETQYF.

This clonotype has only a few counts. This chain links TRBV29-1 with TRBJ2-4; D is perhaps TRBD1 (6 bases). The CDR3 consists of 15 residues. V lost 3 bases, J lost 3 bases, and 15 bases lay in between. Per the germline V gene, CDR1 is SQVTM and CDR2 is ANQGSEA. CDR3: CSVENREFGKNIQYF. The CDR3 bases are TGCAGCGTTGAGAACAGGGAGTTTGGCAAAAACATTCAGTACTTC.

The table lists this clonotype with a few counts. The chain carries TRBV2 and TRBJ2-1; a weak D match, TRBD1 (6 bases). Trimming took 10 bases from V and 5 from J, leaving 9 bases between them. The germline V gene has CDR1 SNHLY and CDR2 FYNNEI. The CDR3 covers 11 residues. The CDR3 reads CATRGNNEQFF. The CDR3, as DNA: TGTGCCACCAGGGGAAACAATGAGCAGTTCTTC.

V usage is TRBV5-1 and J usage is TRBJ2-2; D could derive from TRBD1 or TRBD2 (5 bases each). The CDR3 runs to 15 residues. Trimming removed 4 bases from V and 3 bases from J, with 13 bases in between. The germline gives CDR1 SGHRS, CDR2 YFSETQ. CDR3 loop: CASSTAGTDTGELFF. The CDR3 nucleotides are TGCGCCAGCAGCACCGCAGGGACGGACACCGGGGAGCTGTTTTTT.

This clonotype has just a few counts. The chain links TRBV20-1 to TRBJ2-1; TRBD2 agrees at 10 bases. Losses at the gene ends were 2 bases for V and 2 bases for J; bases not matched to a gene: 3. Germline lookup yields CDR1 DFQATT and CDR2 SNEGSKA (reference sequence). The CDR3 runs 15 residues. Here the CDR3 reads CSARKLAGPYNEQFF. The CDR3 DNA follows: TGCAGTGCTAGAAAACTAGCGGGGCCCTACAATGAGCAGTTCTTC.

The chain has TRBV7-6 and TRBJ2-7, with D maybe TRBD1 (6 bases). Trimming cost V 5 bases and J 2 bases, with 16 bases left between them. Germline loops: CDR1 SGHVS, CDR2 FNYEAQ. The CDR3 spans 15 residues. CDR3 sequence (DNA): TGTGCCAGCAGCCAAGGAGTGACAGGCCCCTACGAGCAGTACTTC. This translates into CASSQGVTGPYEQYF.